This T cell receptor beta chain is from a study of OX40 agonist ivuxolimab in advanced cancers. Whole-study context: A history of anti-PD-1, anti-PD-L1 or anti-CTLA-4 therapy was acceptable, and 40% had some.

Using immunoSEQ multiplex PCR, the repertoire was profiled, and TCRdb retains in-frame clones only, with some absent. The table includes some 10,000 clones, 63% detected once. Study findings and constraints: The mean number of expanded clones was higher in CD8+ T cells than in CD4+. Expansion of clones was among the lowest in partial responders at 0.1-3.0 mg/kg.

This clone turned up a few times. Its specificity is not known. J was trimmed by 1 base and V by 5 bases; bases with no gene match: 6. Germline V gene lookup returns CDR1 SNHLY and CDR2 FYNNEI. CDR3 length: 17 amino acids. Drawing of blood for sampling happened at baseline, at cycle 4 day 1, and at cycle 7 day 1. V is TRBV2 and J is TRBJ2-6; 9 nucleotides line up with TRBD1. The material was CD4+ or CD8+ T cells sorted from blood, obtained in a trial of the OX40 agonist ivuxolimab. The sequence was obtained from an adult with an advanced solid tumor such as melanoma, head and neck, liver or kidney cancer. DNA for the CDR3: TGTGCCAGCAGTCTGGACAGGGGTGCTTCTGGGGCCAACGTCCTGACTTTC. Translation: CASSLDRGASGANVLTF.